This T cell receptor beta chain is from a study of control samples from healthy donors and cancer patients. Produced via immunoSEQ multiplex PCR; TCRdb's table is partial and in-frame only. The sample lists around 170,000 clones; 88% were seen once. This clone was seen a handful of times. V was cut by 10 bases and J by 3 bases, with 13 bases left in between. This CDR3 region has 12 residues. The germline V gene encodes CDR1 MNHEY and CDR2 SVGAGI. Sequenced: blood. The clonotype was recovered from a woman aged 30 to 39 in good health. This chain uses TRBV6-5 with TRBJ2-7; D is ambiguous. The CDR3 sequence: CATGRRNYEQYF. CDR3 DNA sequence: TGTGCCACCGGGCGGCGGAACTACGAGCAGTACTTC.